These 5 T cell receptor beta chains share one sample of origin, sequenced in a study of T cells in localized non-small cell lung cancer. Measured with immunoSEQ multiplex PCR; TCRdb has only the in-frame clones, and not every one. The top ten hold roughly 4% of the sample, which has about 15,000 clones, around 82% seen once. The input for sequencing was peripheral blood, taken before any cancer treatment. The receptor set was obtained from a female donor of 60 years or more with stage I squamous cell lung carcinoma.

Written as DNA, the CDR3 is TGCGCCAGCGGGGGAGGGGGCGCGAACACTGAAGCTTTCTTT. Its translation: CASGGGGANTEAFF. V usage is TRBV5-1 and J usage is TRBJ1-1; the match to TRBD1 covers 7 bases. Germline V gene sequence: CDR1 SGHRS, CDR2 YFSETQ. V gave up 7 bases and J gave up 1 base; unmatched junction bases: 7. There are 14 residues in the CDR3. The whole variable domain, remainder taken from reference TRBV5-1 and TRBJ1-1, is KAGVTQTPRYLIKTRGQQVTLSCSPISGHRSVSWYQQTPGQGLQFLFEYFSETQRNKGNFPGRFSGRQFSNSRSEMNVSTLELGDSALYLCASGGGGANTEAFFGQGTRLTVV.

The chain carries TRBV11-1 and TRBJ1-1; unclear D gene. From germline, CDR1 is SGHAT and CDR2 FQDESV (reference sequence). V lost 2 bases and J 12 bases, leaving 13 bases between the germline ends. This CDR3 is 12 amino acids long. This CDR3 reads CASSLSLRETFF. CDR3 in DNA: TGTGCCAGCAGCTTATCTCTCCGGGAAACTTTCTTT.

The gene calls are TRBV7-9 and TRBJ2-7; a weak D match, TRBD1 (6 bases). With 1 base removed from V and 4 bases from J, the gap between germline ends came to 8 bases. Germline V CDR1 and CDR2: SEHNR, FQNEAQ (reference sequence). The CDR3 has 13 amino acids. The CDR3 protein is CASSLGTVYEQYF. The DNA of the CDR3 is TGTGCCAGCAGCTTAGGGACAGTATACGAGCAGTACTTC.

The gene calls are TRBV4-1 and TRBJ1-6; D unresolved. Germline CDR1 is MGHRA and CDR2 is YSYEKL. The CDR3 extends over 15 amino acids. Trimming cost V 0 bases and J 6 bases, with 9 bases left between them. The CDR3: CASSQDEGRNSPLHF. CDR3 sequence (DNA): TGCGCCAGCAGCCAAGATGAAGGACGTAATTCACCCCTCCACTTT.

CDR3 sequence reads: CATSREGTGSQPQHF. The CDR3 DNA reads as TGTGCCACCAGCAGAGAGGGGACAGGGAGTCAGCCCCAGCATTTT. The V call is TRBV15, the J call TRBJ1-5; 9 bases are shared with TRBD1. The germline V gene has CDR1 LNHNV and CDR2 YYDKDF (reference sequence). V trimming: 0 bases; J trimming: 6 bases; junction bases outside the gene matches: 3. This CDR3 is built from 15 residues.